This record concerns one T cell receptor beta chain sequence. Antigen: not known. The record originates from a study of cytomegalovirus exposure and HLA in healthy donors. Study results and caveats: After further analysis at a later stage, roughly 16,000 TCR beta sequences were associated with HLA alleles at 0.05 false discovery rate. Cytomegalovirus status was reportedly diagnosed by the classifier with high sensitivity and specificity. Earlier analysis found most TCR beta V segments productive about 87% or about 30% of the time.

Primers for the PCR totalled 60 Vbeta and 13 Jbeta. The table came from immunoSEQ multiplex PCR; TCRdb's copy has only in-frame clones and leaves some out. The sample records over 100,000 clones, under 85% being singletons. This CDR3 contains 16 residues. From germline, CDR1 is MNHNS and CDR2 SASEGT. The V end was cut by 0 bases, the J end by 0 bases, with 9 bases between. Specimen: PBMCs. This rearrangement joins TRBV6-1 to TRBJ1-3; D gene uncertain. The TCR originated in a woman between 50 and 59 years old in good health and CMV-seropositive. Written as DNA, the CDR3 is TGTGCCAGCAGTGAAGCCAGGATGAACTCTGGAAACACCATATATTTT. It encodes CASSEARMNSGNTIYF.